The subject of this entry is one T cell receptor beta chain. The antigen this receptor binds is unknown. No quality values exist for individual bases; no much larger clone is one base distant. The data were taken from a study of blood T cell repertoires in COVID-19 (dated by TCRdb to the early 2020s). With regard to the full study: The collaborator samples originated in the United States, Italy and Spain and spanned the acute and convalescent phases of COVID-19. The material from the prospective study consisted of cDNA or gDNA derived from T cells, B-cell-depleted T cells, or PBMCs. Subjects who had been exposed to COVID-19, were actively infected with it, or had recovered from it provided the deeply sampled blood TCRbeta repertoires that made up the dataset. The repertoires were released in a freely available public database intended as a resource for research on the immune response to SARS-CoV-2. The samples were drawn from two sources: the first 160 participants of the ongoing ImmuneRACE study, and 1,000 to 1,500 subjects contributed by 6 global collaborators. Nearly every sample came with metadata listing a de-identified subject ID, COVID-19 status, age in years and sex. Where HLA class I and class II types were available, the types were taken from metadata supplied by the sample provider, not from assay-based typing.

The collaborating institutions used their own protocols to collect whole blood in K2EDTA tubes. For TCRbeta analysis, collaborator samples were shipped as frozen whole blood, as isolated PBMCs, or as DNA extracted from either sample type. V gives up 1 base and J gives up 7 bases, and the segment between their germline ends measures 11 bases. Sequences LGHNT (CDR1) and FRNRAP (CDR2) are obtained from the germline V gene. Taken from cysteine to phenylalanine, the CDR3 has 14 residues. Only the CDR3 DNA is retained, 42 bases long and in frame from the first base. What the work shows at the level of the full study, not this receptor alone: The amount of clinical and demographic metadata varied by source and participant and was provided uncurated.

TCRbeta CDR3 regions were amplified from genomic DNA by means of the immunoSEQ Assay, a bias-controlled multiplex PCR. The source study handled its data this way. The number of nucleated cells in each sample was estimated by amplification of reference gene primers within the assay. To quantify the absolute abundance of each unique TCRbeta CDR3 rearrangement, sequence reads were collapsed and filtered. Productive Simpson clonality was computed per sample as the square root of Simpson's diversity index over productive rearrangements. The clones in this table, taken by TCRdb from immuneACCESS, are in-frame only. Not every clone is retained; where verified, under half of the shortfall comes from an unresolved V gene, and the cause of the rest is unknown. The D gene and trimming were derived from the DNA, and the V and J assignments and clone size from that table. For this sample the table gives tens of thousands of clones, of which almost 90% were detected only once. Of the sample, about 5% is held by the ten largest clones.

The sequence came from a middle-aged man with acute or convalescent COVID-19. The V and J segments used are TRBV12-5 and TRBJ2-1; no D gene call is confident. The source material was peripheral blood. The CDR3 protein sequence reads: CASGLDPLTNEQFF. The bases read TGTGCTAGTGGTTTGGACCCTCTCACTAATGAGCAGTTCTTC.